This T cell receptor (beta chain) was identified during a study of T cell responses to AZD1222 COVID-19 vaccine. Study-level results: Spike was spanned by vaccine-associated CD4 TCRs, which were dominant at 160-218 and 743-854.

Data came from immunoSEQ multiplex PCR; TCRdb stores just in-frame clones and leaves some out. Of approximately 100,000 clones listed, just under 90% were seen once; the top ten hold roughly 2.8%. V was cut by 5 bases and J by 6 bases, with 16 bases left in between. The germline V gene has CDR1 MNHEY and CDR2 SVGAGI. CDR3 size: 15 residues. This clone was observed a few times. Its target is unknown. This sequence was found in an adult in good health. The chain carries TRBV6-5 and TRBJ2-2; perhaps TRBD2 as D (5 bases). The sequencing here drew on peripheral blood, taken on day 0 of MenACWY control vaccination. The CDR3 spells CASSLIPSGAGELFF. CDR3 bases: TGTGCCAGCAGTCTCATCCCTTCCGGGGCCGGGGAGCTGTTTTTT.